This TCR beta chain was sequenced during a study of blood T cell repertoires in COVID-19. Study background: The analysed material was cDNA or gDNA that came from T cells, B-cell-depleted T cells, or PBMCs.

Sequencing used immunoSEQ multiplex PCR; TCRdb keeps in-frame clones, though not all of them. The repertoire holds some 200,000 clones, with around 84% as singletons. Germline V lookup: CDR1 SGHVS, CDR2 FNYEAQ. Between the trimmed V and J ends, which lost 2 bases and 6 bases, there was a span of 17 bases. The CDR3 contains 16 residues. The TCR originated in a woman of 80 years or more with active or convalescent COVID-19. The sequenced sample consisted of peripheral blood. The chain employs TRBV7-6 and TRBJ2-1; D is possibly TRBD1 (6 bases). As DNA, the CDR3 is TGTGCCAGCAGCTTATCGAGGACAGCCCTTTTCAATGAGCAGTTCTTC. Residues: CASSLSRTALFNEQFF.